The rows below give T cell receptor beta chains drawn from one sample of a study of CD8+ T cells in alopecia areata. Clones were read by immunoSEQ multiplex PCR, and TCRdb kept only the in-frame ones, dropping some. The sample yields fewer than 200,000 clones, roughly 58% seen once. The sample consisted of CD4+ T cells sorted from blood, taken between weeks 55 and 65, from a patient treated with tofacitinib. Receptors originate from a human donor with alopecia areata. The CDR3 runs from the conserved cysteine through the conserved F or W. D genes are given only for firm matches. Size values are once, few and many counts, or a class for expanded clones, and some rows have none.

cdr3_aa,cdr3_nt,d_call,clone_size,v_call,j_call
CASSLSRQGAQGYTF,TGTGCCAGCAGCTTATCGAGACAGGGGGCGCAAGGCTACACCTTC,TRBD1,.,TRBV7-2,TRBJ1-2
CASSFGAKQPNSPLHF,TGCGCCAGCAGCTTCGGGGCCAAACAACCTAATTCACCCCTCCACTTT,.,.,TRBV5-1,TRBJ1-6
CASSGQFSNQPQHF,TGTGCCAGCAGTGGACAGTTTAGCAATCAGCCCCAGCATTTT,.,.,TRBV6-1,TRBJ1-5
CAWVASGGTDTQYF,TGTGCCTGGGTGGCTAGCGGAGGCACAGATACGCAGTATTTT,TRBD2,few,TRBV2,TRBJ2-3
CASRRQNSYNEQFF,TGTGCCAGCAGACGACAGAACTCCTACAATGAGCAGTTCTTC,.,.,TRBV6-1,TRBJ2-1
CASSSTSDLTDTQYF,TGCGCCAGCAGCTCAACTAGCGACCTCACAGATACGCAGTATTTT,TRBD2,few,TRBV5-1,TRBJ2-3
CASSQSWGQDTEAFF,TGCGCCAGCAGCCAGTCCTGGGGGCAGGACACTGAAGCTTTCTTT,.,.,TRBV4-1,TRBJ1-1
CAWSVFGATEAFF,TGTGCCTGGAGTGTATTCGGGGCCACTGAAGCTTTCTTT,.,.,TRBV30,TRBJ1-1
CAWTFGIGGANSPLHF,TGTGCCTGGACTTTTGGAATCGGGGGTGCTAATTCACCCCTCCACTTT,.,few,TRBV30,TRBJ1-6
CASSARRELEAGELFF,TGTGCCAGCAGCGCCCGGCGGGAACTAGAGGCCGGGGAGCTGTTTTTT,.,.,TRBV9,TRBJ2-2
CASSPGTGGSYGYTF,TGTGCCAGCAGCCCCGGGACAGGGGGTAGCTATGGCTACACCTTC,TRBD1,once,TRBV6-5,TRBJ1-2
CASSFGGTGELFF,TGTGCCAGCAGCTTTGGGGGAACCGGGGAGCTGTTTTTT,.,.,TRBV7-2,TRBJ2-2